The 10 T cell receptor beta chains below were found in one sample sequenced in a study of read filtering for tumor transcriptome and immune sequencing. From about 0.4 ug of RNA, a library with molecular barcoded alpha/delta and beta/gamma adaptors was made. MiXCR, run by TCRdb on the reads, gives a single entry per CDR3 protein. The sample holds fewer than 45,000 distinct CDR3 sequences, about an eighth seen once. The sample consisted of a population of CD138-negative cells sorted from bone marrow. The receptors derive from a donor aged 40 or older with multiple myeloma.

This clonotype was recorded at least ten times. V is TRBV7-9 and J is TRBJ1-1; D is unresolved. This CDR3 contains 16 residues. Germline V lookup: CDR1 SEHNR, CDR2 FQNEAQ (reference sequence). Trimming pared 4 bases from V and 3 bases from J, leaving 18 bases between. The CDR3 region is CASSSDLGQWDTEAFF. The CDR3 DNA is TGTGCCAGCAGCTCCGACCTAGGGCAGTGGGACACTGAAGCTTTCTTT. The full variable domain, in which reference TRBV7-9 and TRBJ1-1 provide the parts outside the CDR3, is DTGVSQNPRHKITKRGQNVTFRCDPISEHNRLYWYRQTLGQGPEFLTYFQNEAQLEKSRLLSDRFSAERPKGSFSTLEIQRTEQGDSAMYLCASSSDLGQWDTEAFFGQGTRLTVV.

This clonotype showed up many times. The rearrangement uses TRBV11-2 and TRBJ2-7; 10 bases line up with TRBD2. Looked up from germline, CDR1 is SGHAT and CDR2 is FQNNGV. The length of the CDR3 is 15 residues. The V segment lost 2 bases and the J segment 6 bases; nucleotides outside the gene matches: 7. The CDR3 reads CASSLLSGGAGEQYF. The DNA for the CDR3 is TGTGCCAGCAGCTTACTCAGCGGGGGGGCTGGCGAGCAGTACTTC.

Note on this clonotype: This CDR3 fails to terminate in the conserved phenylalanine or tryptophan, so it likely reflects a read error. The chain couples TRBV6-2 or TRBV6-3 to TRBJ1-1; D unresolved. Trimming took 2 bases from V and 7 from J, leaving 11 bases between them. The CDR3 is 13 residues long. The germline CDR1 and CDR2 sequences are MNHEY and SVGEGT. CDR3 protein: CASSYGPGSEAFL. The DNA for the CDR3 is TGTGCCAGCAGTTACGGGCCTGGAAGTGAAGCTTTCCTT.

There are many counts of this clonotype. The chain employs TRBV11-2 and TRBJ2-3, with D possibly being TRBD1 (5 bases). This CDR3 is 16 amino acids long. The germline V gene has CDR1 SGHAT and CDR2 FQNNGV. Trimming took 1 base from V and 6 from J, leaving 17 bases between them. The CDR3 sequence: CASSLGAGKVRDTQYF. CDR3 in DNA: TGTGCCAGCAGCTTAGGGGCAGGGAAAGTCAGGGATACGCAGTATTTT.

This clonotype was counted many times. The rearrangement joins TRBV6-6 to TRBJ1-1; tentative D call: TRBD1 (6 bases). This CDR3 has 13 amino acids. V was clipped by 10 bases and J by 3 bases, with 15 bases between them. CDR1 MNHNY and CDR2 SVGAGI come from the germline V gene (reference sequence). CDR3 DNA: TGTGCCACACAACAGGGTGGGTACACTGAAGCTTTCTTT. This translates into CATQQGGYTEAFF.

This chain joins TRBV7-9 and TRBJ2-3; 9 bases line up with TRBD2. Germline CDR1 reads SEHNR; CDR2 reads FQNEAQ (reference sequence). The trim removed 3 bases at V and 1 base at J, leaving 2 bases unmatched. The CDR3 spans 15 residues. The CDR3 sequence is CASSFSSGGTDTQYF. For the CDR3, the DNA is TGTGCCAGCAGCTTCTCTAGCGGGGGCACAGATACGCAGTATTTT.

This clonotype was seen ten or more times. The V gene is TRBV10-3, the J gene TRBJ1-6, with D uncertain. The ends were cut back, 2 bases at V and 3 bases at J, with 11 bases in the middle. CDR3 length: 16 amino acids. Germline V lookup: CDR1 ENHRY, CDR2 SYGVKD. CDR3 protein: CAISERATFYNSPLHF. CDR3 coding DNA: TGTGCCATCAGTGAGAGGGCAACGTTCTATAATTCACCCCTCCACTTT.

As to this clonotype: Since a far larger clone is one base different, this is likely a read error. The chain uses TRBV11-2 and TRBJ2-5, with D perhaps TRBD1 (7 bases). This CDR3 is built from 15 residues. Trimming took off 8 bases at V and 4 bases at J, with 20 bases between the two ends. The germline V gene encodes CDR1 SGHAT and CDR2 FQNNGV. The CDR3 DNA reads as TGTGCCAGCGGCTCCGGAGGGACAGCAAGAGAGACCCAGTACTTC. Translation gives CASGSGGTARETQYF.

Many counts were recorded for this clonotype. V and J are TRBV7-2 and TRBJ2-5; D gene uncertain. This CDR3 is 12 amino acids long. V was cut by 3 bases and J by 9 bases, with 11 bases left in between. Germline V gene lookup returns CDR1 SGHTA and CDR2 FQGNSA. CDR3 sequence reads: CASSFDGRAQYF. Here the CDR3 DNA reads TGTGCCAGCAGCTTTGATGGACGGGCCCAGTACTTC.

Ten or more counts support this clonotype. V and J are TRBV2 and TRBJ2-5, with D maybe TRBD1 (5 bases). This CDR3 contains 14 residues. The V gene's germline CDR1 is SNHLY and CDR2 FYNNEI. Between the trimmed V and J ends, which lost 7 bases and 3 bases, there was a span of 15 bases. The CDR3 DNA reads as TGTGCCAGCAAGATGGGGCAGATCGAAGAGACCCAGTACTTC. Encoded protein: CASKMGQIEETQYF.